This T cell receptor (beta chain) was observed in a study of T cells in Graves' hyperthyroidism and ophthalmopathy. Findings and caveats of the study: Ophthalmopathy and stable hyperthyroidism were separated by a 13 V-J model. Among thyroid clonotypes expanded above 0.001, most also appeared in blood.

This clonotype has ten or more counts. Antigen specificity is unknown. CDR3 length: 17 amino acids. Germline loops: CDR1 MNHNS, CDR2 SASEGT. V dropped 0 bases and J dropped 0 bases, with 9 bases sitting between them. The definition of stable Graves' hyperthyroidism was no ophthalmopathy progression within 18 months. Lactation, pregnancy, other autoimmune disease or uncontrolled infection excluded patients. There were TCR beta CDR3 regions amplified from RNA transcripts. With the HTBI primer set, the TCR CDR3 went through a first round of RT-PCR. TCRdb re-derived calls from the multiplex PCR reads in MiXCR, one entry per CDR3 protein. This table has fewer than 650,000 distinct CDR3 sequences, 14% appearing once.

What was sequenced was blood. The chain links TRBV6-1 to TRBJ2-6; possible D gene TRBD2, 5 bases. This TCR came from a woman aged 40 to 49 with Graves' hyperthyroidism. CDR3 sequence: CASSEASGISGANVLTF. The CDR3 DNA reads TGTGCCAGCAGTGAAGCTTCGGGGATCTCTGGGGCCAACGTCCTGACTTTC.